This TCR beta chain was recovered during a study of T cells in Graves' hyperthyroidism and ophthalmopathy. Researchers amplified the TCR beta CDR3 regions from RNA transcripts. A set of HTBI primers served as the primers for a first-round RT-PCR of the TCR CDR3. TCRdb re-called the multiplex PCR reads with MiXCR, one entry per CDR3 protein. Of under 700,000 distinct CDR3 sequences in the sample, approximately 16% are singletons; the top ten hold about 18%. Unmatched junction bases numbered 3, after V lost 10 bases and J lost 4 bases. The CDR3 is 12 residues long. Germline CDR1 MNHNS, CDR2 SASEGT. This clonotype was recorded at least ten times. Uncontrolled infection, other autoimmune disease, pregnancy and lactation each barred patients from inclusion.

The sequence derives from a young woman with Graves' hyperthyroidism. V and J are TRBV6-1 and TRBJ2-1; TRBD1 aligns across 8 bases. Sequencing input: blood. CDR3 sequence reads: CATQGAYNEQFF. The DNA for the CDR3 is TGTGCCACGCAGGGGGCTTACAATGAGCAGTTCTTC.